This T cell receptor (beta chain) derives from a study of T cell repertoires in cytomegalovirus infection. At the level of the study: Public TCR beta signatures indicated both CMV infection and matching HLA type. Whole-study findings and limits: Cumulative frequency of public TCR beta families picked out carriers of CMV plus the relevant HLA. It was HLA-C-restricted CMV-specific TCR beta clonotypes that dominated the response ex vivo.

TCRdb re-analysed the reads in MiXCR, keeping a single row per CDR3 protein. The sample consists of just under 550,000 distinct CDR3 sequences, less than 30% of them appearing once. Remarks on this clonotype: Its matching antigen is unknown.

The CDR3 length is 14 residues. Germline CDR1 reads SGHTA; CDR2 reads FQGNSA. V gave up 6 bases and J gave up 5 bases; unmatched junction bases: 7. The sample taken for sequencing was PBMCs. The receptor was derived from a human donor in good health (CMV status not recorded). Some clones in this sample may be carry-over from other donors' samples. The rearrangement uses TRBV7-2 and TRBJ2-1; 7 nucleotides line up with TRBD2. The chain's CDR3 is CASSPSSGDNEQFF. CDR3 nucleotide sequence: TGTGCCAGCAGTCCTTCAAGCGGGGACAATGAGCAGTTCTTC.